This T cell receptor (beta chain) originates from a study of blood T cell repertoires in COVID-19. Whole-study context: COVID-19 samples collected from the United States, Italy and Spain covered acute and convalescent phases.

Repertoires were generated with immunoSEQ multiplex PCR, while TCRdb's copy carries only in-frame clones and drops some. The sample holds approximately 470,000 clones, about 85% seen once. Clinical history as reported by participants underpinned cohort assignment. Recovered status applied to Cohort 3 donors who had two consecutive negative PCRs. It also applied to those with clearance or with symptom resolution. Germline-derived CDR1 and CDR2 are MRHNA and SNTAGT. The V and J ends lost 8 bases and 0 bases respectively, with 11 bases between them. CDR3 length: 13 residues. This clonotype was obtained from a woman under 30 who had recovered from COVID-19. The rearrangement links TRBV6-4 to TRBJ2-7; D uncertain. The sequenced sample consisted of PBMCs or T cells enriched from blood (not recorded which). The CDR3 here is CASPEASSYEQYF. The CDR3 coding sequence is TGTGCCAGCCCCGAGGCTAGCTCCTACGAGCAGTACTTC.